Each of the 6 T cell receptor beta chains below was sequenced from the same sample in a study of T-cell memory formation after mild COVID-19. TCRdb recomputed calls from the 5' RACE reads with MiXCR, one row per CDR3 protein. In the table there are approximately 210,000 distinct CDR3 sequences, around 20% of which are singletons. Material for sequencing was PBMCs or a T cell subset sorted from them (not recorded which). These receptors were taken from an adult woman who had mild COVID-19 (a few samples of this study predate the infection). Cell type and time point are not known.

This clonotype was observed a few times. The chain employs TRBV20-1 and TRBJ1-2; D is unclear. The V end was cut by 2 bases, the J end by 5 bases, with 12 bases between. CDR1 and CDR2 from the germline V gene are DFQATT and SNEGSKA (reference sequence). CDR3 length: 13 residues. The CDR3 region is CSARRADYYGYTF. The CDR3 DNA reads TGCAGTGCTAGAAGGGCGGACTATTATGGCTACACCTTC.

This clonotype occurred a few times. The V and J genes are TRBV2 and TRBJ2-5; the D gene is possibly TRBD2 (6 bases). Germline V gives CDR1 SNHLY, CDR2 FYNNEI. This CDR3 contains 13 residues. Trimming took off 7 bases at V and 5 bases at J, with 14 bases between the two ends. Written as DNA, the CDR3 is TGTGCCAGCATTGCATCGGGAGACGAGACCCAGTACTTC. Translated, it gives CASIASGDETQYF.

This clonotype turned up a few times. This chain connects TRBV6-6 to TRBJ2-1; tentatively, D is TRBD1 or TRBD2 (5 bases each). Germline CDR1 reads MNHNY; CDR2 reads SVGAGI (reference sequence). CDR3 length: 14 residues. The V and J ends lost 6 bases and 3 bases respectively, with 12 bases between them. The CDR3 nucleotides read TGTGCCAGCAGCCAGGGACCGGGCTACAATGAGCAGTTCTTC. Protein sequence: CASSQGPGYNEQFF.

The CDR3 protein is CASSMLTTETQYF. CDR3 DNA: TGTGCCAGCAGCATGCTTACTACAGAGACCCAGTACTTC. The rearrangement joins TRBV5-5 to TRBJ2-5, with D unclear. There are 13 residues in the CDR3. V was trimmed by 4 bases and J by 4 bases, leaving 11 bases between them. The germline V gene encodes CDR1 SGHKS and CDR2 YYEKEE (reference sequence).

The chain uses TRBV4-2 and TRBJ2-1; D is undetermined. CDR3 size: 14 residues. Germline V gene sequence: CDR1 LGHNA, CDR2 YNFKEQ. With 4 bases removed from V and 4 bases from J, the gap between germline ends came to 11 bases. CDR3 region: CASSPRALYNEQFF. As DNA, the CDR3 is TGTGCCAGCAGCCCCCGGGCGCTTTACAATGAGCAGTTCTTC.

The genes are TRBV23-1 and TRBJ2-4; the D call may be TRBD1 or TRBD2 (5 bases each). TRBV23-1 is an ORF; its function is uncertain. The CDR3 is made up of 14 amino acids. V was trimmed by 4 bases and J by 1 base, leaving 8 bases between them. The CDR3 reads CASSRWGAKNIQYF. The CDR3 DNA sequence: TGCGCCAGCAGTCGGTGGGGGGCCAAAAACATTCAGTACTTC.